The 23 T cell receptor beta chains given below trace back to one sample, sequenced in a study of blood T cell repertoires in COVID-19. Here immunoSEQ multiplex PCR was the method, and the copy in TCRdb shows in-frame clones only, minus some. The sample lists fewer than 400,000 clones, 80% to 90% occurring once. Material: PBMCs or T cells enriched from blood (not recorded which). These receptors originate from a young man who had recovered from COVID-19.

CDR3 in amino acids: CASSGWAGLAGYNEQFF. Here the CDR3 DNA reads TGTGCCAGCAGCGGCTGGGCGGGACTAGCGGGATACAATGAGCAGTTCTTC. The chain employs TRBV5-4 and TRBJ2-1, with 13 bases lining up with TRBD2. The length of the CDR3 is 17 residues. In germline, CDR1 is SGHNT, CDR2 YYREEE (reference sequence). Germline trimming cut 4 bases from V and 4 bases from J; bases unmatched to any gene: 8. The complete variable domain, with remaining parts taken from reference TRBV5-4 and TRBJ2-1, reads ETGVTQSPTHLIKTRGQQVTLRCSSQSGHNTVSWYQQALGQGPQFIFQYYREEENGRGNFPPRFSGLQFPNYSSELNVNALELDDSALYLCASSGWAGLAGYNEQFFGPGTRLTVL.

V gene TRBV19 combines with J gene TRBJ1-6; D perhaps matches TRBD1 (5 bases). The V end lost 4 bases, the J end lost 7 bases, and 11 bases lay between the germline ends. The CDR3 has 14 amino acids. CDR1 LNHDA and CDR2 SQIVND come from the germline V gene (reference sequence). The CDR3 coding sequence is TGTGCCAGTAGTACGGCGGGGGGAAATTCACCCCTCCACTTT. Its protein product is CASSTAGGNSPLHF.

The chain's CDR3 is CASSLDSRVGYTF. The CDR3 bases are TGCGCCAGCAGCTTGGATAGTCGTGTTGGCTACACCTTC. The V gene is TRBV5-1, the J gene TRBJ1-2; D not resolved. The germline V and J ends were trimmed by 0 bases and 7 bases, with 10 bases remaining between them. CDR1 and CDR2 (germline): SGHRS, YFSETQ. The length of the CDR3 is 13 residues. The entire variable domain, with the rest obtained from reference TRBV5-1 and TRBJ1-2, is as follows: KAGVTQTPRYLIKTRGQQVTLSCSPISGHRSVSWYQQTPGQGLQFLFEYFSETQRNKGNFPGRFSGRQFSNSRSEMNVSTLELGDSALYLCASSLDSRVGYTFGSGTRLTVV.

In the case of this clone: The same CDR3 can be traced to other DNA sequences in this sample. The J gene is TRBJ1-1, the V gene TRBV3-1 (or the pseudogene TRBV3-2); no firm D call. CDR1 and CDR2 from the germline V gene are LGHDT and YNNKEL (reference sequence). The CDR3 is 14 amino acids. Deletions cut 0 bases from V and 0 bases from J, with 5 bases between. The CDR3 reads CASSQDTVNTEAFF. The CDR3 coding sequence is TGTGCCAGCAGCCAAGATACGGTGAACACTGAAGCTTTCTTT.

The gene calls are TRBV18 and TRBJ1-1; 10 nucleotides align to TRBD1. In germline, CDR1 is KGHSH, CDR2 LQKENI. V gave up 2 bases and J gave up 5 bases; unmatched junction bases: 5. This CDR3 spans 15 amino acids. Here the CDR3 DNA reads TGTGCCAGCTCACCATCCGGACAGGGGGGAACTGAAGCTTTCTTT. Translation: CASSPSGQGGTEAFF.

In its sample, this clone was seen once. The chain recombines TRBV19 with TRBJ2-1; TRBD2 matches at 9 bases. The CDR3 totals 16 residues. V was pared by 1 base and J by 4 bases, with 5 bases of the junction left unmatched. Germline V CDR1 and CDR2: LNHDA, SQIVND (reference sequence). CDR3 amino acids: CASSIVLAGPYNEQFF. CDR3 coding DNA: TGTGCCAGTAGTATAGTTCTAGCGGGGCCGTACAATGAGCAGTTCTTC.

The rearrangement uses TRBV7-9 and TRBJ2-5; D unclear. Germline V CDR1 and CDR2: SEHNR, FQNEAQ (reference sequence). CDR3 size: 15 residues. V lost 0 bases to trimming and J lost 4 bases, with 12 bases between them. As DNA, the CDR3 is TGTGCCAGCAGCTTAGCGGGTGGAGAAAGAGAGACCCAGTACTTC. Translation gives CASSLAGGERETQYF.

The chain combines TRBV13 with TRBJ1-6, with no clear D. V dropped 4 bases and J dropped 7 bases, with 11 bases sitting between them. Germline CDR1 PRHDT, CDR2 FYEKMQ (reference sequence). This CDR3 has 14 amino acids. CDR3 sequence: CASSSGRGNSPLHF. In DNA form, the CDR3 reads TGTGCCAGCAGCTCTGGACGGGGAAATTCACCCCTCCACTTT.

The chain joins TRBV12-3 or TRBV12-4 to TRBJ1-1; D uncertain. Trimming removed 3 bases from V and 5 bases from J, with 7 bases in between. The CDR3 is made up of 12 amino acids. The CDR3 DNA sequence: TGTGCCAGCAGTTTTATCCCTACTGAAGCTTTCTTT. It codes for CASSFIPTEAFF.

The V gene is TRBV5-6, the J gene TRBJ1-1; weak D call: TRBD1 (5 bases). Trimming pared 4 bases from V and 0 bases from J, leaving 10 bases between. Germline assignment: CDR1 SGHDT and CDR2 YYEEEE. The CDR3 has 14 amino acids. CDR3 sequence: CASSPSGVNTEAFF. The DNA for the CDR3 is TGTGCCAGCAGCCCCTCGGGGGTGAACACTGAAGCTTTCTTT.

The chain has TRBV19 and TRBJ1-6; no clear D gene. The CDR3 consists of 15 residues. Germline V lookup: CDR1 LNHDA, CDR2 SQIVND (reference sequence). V shed 5 bases and J shed 4 bases, with 12 bases lying between them. The CDR3 is CASSFARGYNSPLHF. The CDR3 bases are TGTGCCAGTAGTTTCGCACGAGGATATAATTCACCCCTCCACTTT.

The rearrangement links TRBV25-1 to TRBJ2-7; TRBD1 matches at 7 bases. The V segment lost 3 bases and the J segment 2 bases; nucleotides outside the gene matches: 13. The CDR3 totals 17 residues. Germline V gene sequence: CDR1 MGHDK, CDR2 SYGVNS. CDR3 sequence: CASSEGRRQGTTYEQYF. Here the CDR3 DNA reads TGTGCCAGCAGTGAGGGTAGACGACAGGGTACTACCTACGAGCAGTACTTC.

Concerning this clone itself: Distinct nucleotide sequences in the sample also encode this CDR3. DNA of the CDR3: TGCGCCAGCAGCTTGGGACAGGGCGGGAACACTGAAGCTTTCTTT. Translating it yields CASSLGQGGNTEAFF. The J gene is TRBJ1-1, the V gene TRBV5-1; TRBD1 matches at 7 bases. Germline CDR1 and CDR2: SGHRS and YFSETQ. The CDR3 has 15 residues. The V segment lost 0 bases and the J segment 1 base; nucleotides outside the gene matches: 3.

The chain links TRBV5-1 to TRBJ1-1, with 8 bases matching TRBD1. CDR1 and CDR2 (germline): SGHRS, YFSETQ. CDR3 length: 16 residues. The V segment lost 4 bases and the J segment 0 bases; nucleotides outside the gene matches: 8. The CDR3 sequence: CASSPRQGMMNTEAFF. The CDR3 DNA sequence: TGCGCCAGCAGCCCAAGACAGGGGATGATGAACACTGAAGCTTTCTTT.

This sequence joins TRBV11-2 and TRBJ1-3; D is perhaps TRBD1 (5 bases). From germline, CDR1 is SGHAT and CDR2 FQNNGV. The CDR3 covers 15 residues. V was clipped by 5 bases and J by 0 bases, with 11 bases between them. The CDR3 sequence is CASSAGTTSGNTIYF. CDR3 nucleotides: TGTGCCAGCAGCGCGGGGACTACCTCTGGAAACACCATATATTTT.

The chain has TRBV7-9 and TRBJ1-2; TRBD1 agrees at 10 bases. The CDR3 sequence is 16 residues long. Unmatched junction bases numbered 9, after V lost 5 bases and J lost 3 bases. Germline V CDR1 and CDR2: SEHNR, FQNEAQ (reference sequence). Here the CDR3 reads CASSNGDRGLYYGYTF. Written as DNA, the CDR3 is TGTGCCAGCAGCAATGGGGACAGGGGCCTTTACTATGGCTACACCTTC.

This chain connects TRBV4-1 to TRBJ2-3; 10 positions agree with TRBD2. V shed 3 bases, J shed 7 bases, and the junction held 13 bases outside the gene matches. CDR1 MGHRA and CDR2 YSYEKL come from the germline V gene. This CDR3 is 17 amino acids long. CDR3 sequence reads: CASSQGTSSGGSYTQYF. In nucleotides, the CDR3 is TGCGCCAGCAGCCAGGGGACTTCTAGCGGGGGTTCGTATACGCAGTATTTT.

The chain uses TRBV30 and TRBJ1-1; D call uncertain. Between the trimmed V and J ends, which lost 5 bases and 1 base, there was a span of 14 bases. There are 14 residues in the CDR3. Germline lookup yields CDR1 GTSNPN and CDR2 SVGIG (reference sequence). As DNA, the CDR3 is TGTGCCTGGGACATGGGGAGGGCGAACACTGAAGCTTTCTTT. This gives the protein CAWDMGRANTEAFF.

The chain is built from TRBV14 and TRBJ1-2, with D unresolved. From germline, CDR1 is SGHDN and CDR2 FVKESK. The V end lost 5 bases, the J end lost 5 bases, and 12 bases lay between the germline ends. There are 13 residues in the CDR3. CDR3 residues: CASSEFRRYGYTF. CDR3 DNA sequence: TGTGCCAGCAGCGAATTTCGGAGGTATGGCTACACCTTC.

The V and J genes are TRBV7-2 and TRBJ2-1, with D perhaps matching TRBD1 (6 bases). Germline V CDR1 and CDR2: SGHTA, FQGNSA. The CDR3 extends over 16 amino acids. V gave up 1 base and J gave up 4 bases, with 14 bases separating them. The CDR3 bases are TGTGCCAGCAGCTTAGTCGTGGGGGCCGGATACAATGAGCAGTTCTTC. It yields the protein CASSLVVGAGYNEQFF.

J is TRBJ2-2 and V is TRBV6-6; D ambiguous. The V and J ends lost 5 bases and 0 bases respectively, with 13 bases between them. From germline, CDR1 is MNHNY and CDR2 SVGAGI (reference sequence). The CDR3 has 16 residues. The DNA of the CDR3 is TGTGCCAGCAGTCCCCCAGGATTACCGAACACCGGGGAGCTGTTTTTT. Translated, it gives CASSPPGLPNTGELFF.

The V call is TRBV5-1, the J call TRBJ1-1, with D unclear. The CDR3 has 13 amino acids. Germline lookup yields CDR1 SGHRS and CDR2 YFSETQ. V lost 3 bases, J lost 2 bases, and 8 bases lay in between. As DNA, the CDR3 is TGCGCCAGCAGCTCGGGGTCTAACACTGAAGCTTTCTTT. Its protein product is CASSSGSNTEAFF.

The genes are TRBV18 and TRBJ1-1, with 7 bases aligning to TRBD1. V gave up 3 bases and J gave up 1 base; unmatched junction bases: 17. The CDR3 extends over 19 amino acids. Germline CDR1 and CDR2: KGHSH and LQKENI. The CDR3 spells CASSPLDRVETPRNTEAFF. As DNA, the CDR3 is TGTGCCAGCTCACCCCTCGACAGGGTTGAAACCCCGAGGAACACTGAAGCTTTCTTT.